This TCR beta chain originates from a study of CD8 T cells in Susac syndrome. An amount of RNA that ranged from roughly 0.5 to 1 ug was reverse transcribed with random hexamers. TCRdb passed the immunoSEQ multiplex PCR reads through MiXCR, listing each CDR3 protein once. The sample has more than 55,000 distinct CDR3 sequences; 96% are singletons. Trimming removed 1 base from V and 8 bases from J, with 15 bases in between. This CDR3 has 15 residues. The rearrangement joins TRBV12-3 or TRBV12-4 to TRBJ2-1; TRBD1 is a possible D gene (6 bases). Input material: CD4+ T cells from PBMCs. This clonotype was sampled from a human donor with multiple sclerosis. CDR3: CASSLEKGVVDEQFF. CDR3 sequence (DNA): TGTGCCAGCAGTTTAGAGAAGGGGGTGGTCGATGAGCAGTTCTTC.